These 21 T cell receptor beta chains share one sample of origin, sequenced in a study of low-dose radiotherapy and immunotherapy resistance in tumors. cDNA synthesis used a TRAV/TRBV-specific primer set for both chains. For amplifying TCRs, the PCR ran for around 20 cycles with Phusion, which was used together with a constant-region primer and the adapter on the V primers. TCRdb re-called the reads with MiXCR, one entry per CDR3 protein. The sample has about 58,000 distinct CDR3 sequences; around 23% are singletons. Time point here: after trial treatment. Treatment of the sample: LDRT plus nivolumab, ipilimumab, low-dose cyclophosphamide and aspirin (RACIN trial). The sequenced sample was PBMCs, obtained after low-dose radiotherapy plus immunotherapy. The origin of the receptors is a male donor with prostate cancer.

The sample holds a few counts of this clonotype. This chain's CDR3 is CASSQTDGTGALGYTF. The CDR3 DNA reads as TGCGCCAGCAGCCAGACTGATGGGACAGGGGCGCTTGGCTACACCTTC. V gene TRBV4-1 combines with J gene TRBJ1-2; 10 bases fit TRBD1. CDR1 is MGHRA, CDR2 YSYEKL, per germline. This CDR3 comprises 16 residues. Trimming removed 3 bases from V and 7 bases from J; junction bases left unmatched: 11.

This clonotype was detected only once. V is TRBV2 and J is TRBJ2-7; maybe TRBD2 (6 bases). Germline V gene data show CDR1 as SNHLY and CDR2 as FYNNEI. The CDR3 length is 18 residues. V lost 6 bases and J 3 bases, leaving 27 bases between the germline ends. The CDR3 DNA is TGTGCCAGCAGATATTCCGGGAGTTTGACGGAAGGGTTCTACGAGCAGTACTTC. This codes for CASRYSGSLTEGFYEQYF.

In its sample, this clonotype was seen many times. This sequence joins TRBV6-6 and TRBJ1-3, with D unclear. This CDR3 is 16 amino acids long. Germline CDR1 and CDR2: MNHNY and SVGAGI (reference sequence). The ends were cut back, 8 bases at V and 2 bases at J, with 19 bases in the middle. In nucleotides, the CDR3 is TGTGCCAGCTCCATCGCCCGGACGCGCCCTGGAAACACCATATATTTT. Translating it yields CASSIARTRPGNTIYF.

This sequence joins TRBV7-9 and TRBJ2-7; perhaps D is TRBD1 or TRBD2 (5 bases each). V gave up 5 bases and J gave up 3 bases, with 17 bases separating them. CDR3 length: 15 residues. Per germline, CDR1 SEHNR and CDR2 FQNEAQ (reference sequence). The CDR3 DNA reads as TGTGCCAGCAGCCTTCCCCGGGACGAGTACTACGAGCAGTACTTC. Translated: CASSLPRDEYYEQYF.

This clonotype appeared a few times. The rearrangement uses TRBV7-6 and TRBJ2-1; D gene uncertain. The ends were cut back, 4 bases at V and 2 bases at J, with 15 bases in the middle. This CDR3 spans 16 amino acids. From germline, CDR1 is SGHVS and CDR2 FNYEAQ. CDR3 coding DNA: TGTGCCAGCAGCTCCACGATGGGAAGCCCCTACAATGAGCAGTTCTTC. Translated: CASSSTMGSPYNEQFF.

Remarks on this clonotype: It is likely a read error: a sequence one base away is far more abundant. The chain has TRBV7-3 and TRBJ2-5; D gene unclear. V was clipped by 0 bases and J by 11 bases, with 10 bases between them. The CDR3 is made up of 12 amino acids. Germline CDR1 is SGHTA and CDR2 is FQGTGA. CDR3: CASSLTPHEQYF. The CDR3 DNA is TGTGCCAGCAGCTTAACCCCCCATGAGCAGTACTTC.

This clonotype was detected many times. The V gene is TRBV6-2 or TRBV6-3, the J gene TRBJ2-5; TRBD2 might be the D (7 bases). This CDR3 has 12 amino acids. Per germline, CDR1 MNHEY and CDR2 SVGEGT. V lost 6 bases to trimming and J lost 7 bases, with 12 bases between them. CDR3 coding DNA: TGTGCCAGCAGGCGGGGGCGCGGGACCCAGTACTTC. Its translation: CASRRGRGTQYF.

Many counts were recorded for this clonotype. The chain carries TRBV19 and TRBJ1-1; D perhaps matches TRBD1 (6 bases). V gave up 6 bases and J gave up 4 bases, with 21 bases separating them. There are 16 residues in the CDR3. CDR1 LNHDA and CDR2 SQIVND come from the germline V gene (reference sequence). In DNA form, the CDR3 reads TGTGCCAGTAGCAACAGGGACATCTTTGTCATCACTGAAGCTTTCTTT. Amino acids: CASSNRDIFVITEAFF.

This clonotype was seen many times. This chain links TRBV20-1 with TRBJ2-7; 8 nucleotides agree with TRBD2. The germline gives CDR1 DFQATT, CDR2 SNEGSKA (reference sequence). Losses at the gene ends were 0 bases for V and 3 bases for J; bases not matched to a gene: 10. CDR3 length: 16 amino acids. The CDR3 loop reads CSARDFTAGDNYEQYF. In DNA, the CDR3 is TGCAGTGCTAGAGATTTCACAGCGGGGGATAACTACGAGCAGTACTTC.

To note about this clonotype: This sequence is one base from a far larger clone and is likely a read error. This rearrangement joins TRBV6-5 to TRBJ2-2; D unresolved. This CDR3 region has 13 residues. Germline V gene lookup returns CDR1 MNHEY and CDR2 SVGAGI. CDR3 residues: CASIGRNSGELFF. CDR3 nucleotides: TGTGCCAGCATAGGCCGGAACTCCGGGGAGCTGTTTTTT.

This clonotype was counted ten times or more. The chain recombines TRBV7-2 with TRBJ2-7, with TRBD1 matching over 10 bases. V dropped 5 bases and J dropped 4; count of bases not matched to a gene: 8. Looked up from germline, CDR1 is SGHTA and CDR2 is FQGNSA. The CDR3 has 15 residues. CDR3 protein: CASSPRTGGMYEQYF. DNA of the CDR3: TGTGCCAGCAGCCCCAGGACAGGGGGGATGTACGAGCAGTACTTC. Variable domain in full (rest from reference TRBV7-2 and TRBJ2-7): GAGVSQSPSNKVTEKGKDVELRCDPISGHTALYWYRQSLGQGLEFLIYFQGNSAPDKSGLPSDRFSAERTGGSVSTLTIQRTQQEDSAVYLCASSPRTGGMYEQYFGPGTRLTVT.

This clonotype was counted ten times or more. Relative to the germline gene, one junction end is altered; a read error may explain this. The chain employs TRBV5-5 and TRBJ2-3; maybe TRBD1 (5 bases). Germline CDR1 reads SGHKS; CDR2 reads YYEKEE (reference sequence). The CDR3 is 16 residues long. CDR3 sequence: CASSQDPPTAPDTQYF. The CDR3 DNA is TGCGCCAGCAGCCAAGACCCGCCGACAGCGCCAGATACGCAGTATTTT.

Details on this clonotype: Since a much larger clone is just one base distant, this may be a read error. The chain joins TRBV28 to TRBJ1-2; a weak D match, TRBD1 (5 bases). The V and J ends lost 6 bases and 1 base respectively, with 9 bases between them. The V gene's germline CDR1 is MDHEN and CDR2 SYDVKM. The CDR3 has 13 amino acids. The DNA of the CDR3 is TGTGCCAGCAGACCGGACAATAACTATGGCTACACCTTC. Amino acids: CASRPDNNYGYTF.

This clonotype was picked up many times. The chain joins TRBV23-1 to TRBJ2-3; weak D call: TRBD1 (6 bases). TRBV23-1 is annotated as an ORF whose role is uncertain. CDR3 length: 15 residues. V dropped 0 bases and J dropped 3 bases, with 10 bases sitting between them. The CDR3 nucleotides are TGCGCCAGCAGTCAATCCAGGGGAGTGACAGATACGCAGTATTTT. It yields the protein CASSQSRGVTDTQYF.

V usage is TRBV19 and J usage is TRBJ1-1; D remains unclear. The V and J ends lost 0 bases and 9 bases respectively, with 14 bases between them. Germline V gene sequence: CDR1 LNHDA, CDR2 SQIVND (reference sequence). This CDR3 is 14 amino acids long. The CDR3 spells CASSIEALLPQAFF. For the CDR3, the DNA is TGTGCCAGTAGTATAGAGGCTCTGTTGCCACAAGCTTTCTTT.

This clonotype was picked up many times. The V and J genes are TRBV2 and TRBJ2-2; 7 nucleotides align to TRBD2. Germline V gene lookup returns CDR1 SNHLY and CDR2 FYNNEI. The CDR3 spans 18 residues. The trim removed 0 bases at V and 3 bases at J, leaving 10 bases unmatched. CDR3 amino acids: CASSEATGGSLYTGELFF. The CDR3 nucleotides are TGTGCCAGCAGTGAAGCGACGGGCGGGAGTCTTTACACCGGGGAGCTGTTTTTT.

The chain combines TRBV4-1 with TRBJ1-2, with unresolved D. Germline V lookup: CDR1 MGHRA, CDR2 YSYEKL. V was cut by 0 bases and J by 5 bases, with 13 bases left in between. This CDR3 has 15 amino acids. CDR3 in DNA: TGCGCCAGCAGCCAAGATACGGTCTCGCCTTATGGCTACACCTTC. Its protein is CASSQDTVSPYGYTF.

This clonotype showed up many times. The chain employs TRBV12-3 or TRBV12-4 and TRBJ2-7, with 8 bases fitting TRBD2. J lost 2 bases, V lost 3 bases, and 9 bases had no gene match. The length of the CDR3 is 16 residues. The CDR3 is CASSFVSGGHPYEQYF. CDR3 in DNA: TGTGCCAGCAGTTTTGTTTCGGGAGGGCACCCCTACGAGCAGTACTTC.

This clonotype came up many times. J is TRBJ1-5 and V is TRBV6-5; D not resolved. This CDR3 is 16 amino acids long. Trimming took 6 bases from V and 1 from J, leaving 16 bases between them. Per the germline V gene, CDR1 is MNHEY and CDR2 is SVGAGI. The CDR3 reads CASSITFDNSNQPQHF. CDR3 nucleotide sequence: TGTGCCAGCAGCATTACGTTCGACAACAGCAATCAGCCCCAGCATTTT.

As for this clonotype: With only one base between it and a far larger clone, this is likely a read error. V and J are TRBV2 and TRBJ2-7; D gene ambiguous. Germline-derived CDR1 and CDR2 are SNHLY and FYNNEI. This CDR3 has 14 amino acids. Trimming stripped 6 bases from V and 7 bases from J, with 19 bases between. The CDR3: CASSDQMGNNEQYF. In DNA, the CDR3 is TGTGCCAGCAGCGATCAGATGGGGAACAATGAGCAGTACTTC.

The table lists this clonotype with many counts. This chain connects TRBV4-2 to TRBJ2-1; possible D gene TRBD1, 6 bases. V was trimmed by 2 bases and J by 4 bases, leaving 15 bases between them. Germline V gene data show CDR1 as LGHNA and CDR2 as YNFKEQ. The CDR3 covers 16 residues. DNA for the CDR3: TGTGCCAGCAGCCAATACGGCGGTCAGGGGTACAATGAGCAGTTCTTC. It is translated as CASSQYGGQGYNEQFF.